This TCR beta chain was captured by sequencing in a study of cytomegalovirus exposure and HLA in healthy donors. The study's findings and limits: In a later analysis, common viral pathogens appeared linked to several of the most significant clusters. A few CMV-associated chains were confirmed in vitro to be specific for CMV antigens.

The PCR had 60 Vbeta and 13 Jbeta primers. Libraries were prepared by immunoSEQ multiplex PCR; TCRdb keeps only in-frame clonotypes and omits some of them. This table holds around 100,000 clones, approximately 72% found once. Worth noting for this clone: Antigen: not known.

Germline V CDR1 and CDR2: MNHEY, SVGAGI. V gave up 4 bases and J gave up 6 bases; unmatched junction bases: 12. CDR3 length: 16 residues. When sampled, the donors appeared nominally healthy, though they likely had unrecorded immune exposures. The V call is TRBV6-5, the J call TRBJ2-3, with TRBD2 matching over 8 bases. This receptor was taken from a woman in her forties or fifties in good health and CMV-seronegative. The sequenced sample was PBMCs. CDR3 sequence: CASSSGGGLGYDTQYF. The CDR3 coding sequence is TGTGCCAGCAGTTCCGGGGGGGGACTGGGCTATGATACGCAGTATTTT.